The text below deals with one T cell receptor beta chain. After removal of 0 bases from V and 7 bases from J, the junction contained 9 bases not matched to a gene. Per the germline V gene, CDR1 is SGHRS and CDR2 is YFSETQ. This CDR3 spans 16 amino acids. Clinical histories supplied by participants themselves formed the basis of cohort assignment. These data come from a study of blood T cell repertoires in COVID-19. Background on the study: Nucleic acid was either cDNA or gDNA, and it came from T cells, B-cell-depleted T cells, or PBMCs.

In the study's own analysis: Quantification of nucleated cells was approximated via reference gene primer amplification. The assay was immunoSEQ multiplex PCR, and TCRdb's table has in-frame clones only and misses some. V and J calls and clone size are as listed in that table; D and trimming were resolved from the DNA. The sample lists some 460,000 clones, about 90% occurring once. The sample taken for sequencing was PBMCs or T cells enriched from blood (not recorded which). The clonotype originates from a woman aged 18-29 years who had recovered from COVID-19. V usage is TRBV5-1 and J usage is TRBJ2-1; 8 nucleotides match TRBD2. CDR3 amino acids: CASSLGSGGSGNEQFF. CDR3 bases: TGCGCCAGCAGCTTGGGGAGCGGGGGAAGCGGTAATGAGCAGTTCTTC.